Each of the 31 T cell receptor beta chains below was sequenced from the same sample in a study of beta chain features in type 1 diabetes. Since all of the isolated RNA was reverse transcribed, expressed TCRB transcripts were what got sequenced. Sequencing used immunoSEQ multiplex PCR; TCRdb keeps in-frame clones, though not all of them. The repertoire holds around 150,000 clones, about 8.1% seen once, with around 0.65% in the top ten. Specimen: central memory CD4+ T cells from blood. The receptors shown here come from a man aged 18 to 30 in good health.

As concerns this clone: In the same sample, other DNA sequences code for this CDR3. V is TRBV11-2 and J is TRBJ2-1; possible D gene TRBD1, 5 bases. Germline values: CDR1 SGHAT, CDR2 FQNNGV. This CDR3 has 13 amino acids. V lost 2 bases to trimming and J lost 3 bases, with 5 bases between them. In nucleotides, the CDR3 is TGTGCCAGCAGCTTACAGGGCTACAATGAGCAGTTCTTC. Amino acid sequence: CASSLQGYNEQFF.

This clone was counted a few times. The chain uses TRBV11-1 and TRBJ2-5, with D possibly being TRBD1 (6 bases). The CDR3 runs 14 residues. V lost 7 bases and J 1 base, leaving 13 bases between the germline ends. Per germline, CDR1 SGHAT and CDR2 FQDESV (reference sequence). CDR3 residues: CASNLQGVQETQYF. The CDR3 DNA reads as TGTGCCAGCAACCTACAGGGAGTCCAAGAGACCCAGTACTTC.

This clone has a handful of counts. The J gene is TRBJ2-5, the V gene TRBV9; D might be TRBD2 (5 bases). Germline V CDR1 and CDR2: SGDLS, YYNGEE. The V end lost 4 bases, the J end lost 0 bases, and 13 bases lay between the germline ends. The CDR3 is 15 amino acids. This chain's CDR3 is CASSKRATYQETQYF. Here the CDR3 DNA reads TGTGCCAGCAGCAAGAGGGCCACGTACCAAGAGACCCAGTACTTC.

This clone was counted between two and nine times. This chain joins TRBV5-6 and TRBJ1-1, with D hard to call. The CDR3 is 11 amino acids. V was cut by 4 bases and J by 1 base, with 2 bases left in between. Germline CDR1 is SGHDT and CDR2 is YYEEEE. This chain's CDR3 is CASSQNTEAFF. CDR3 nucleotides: TGTGCCAGCAGCCAGAACACTGAAGCTTTCTTT.

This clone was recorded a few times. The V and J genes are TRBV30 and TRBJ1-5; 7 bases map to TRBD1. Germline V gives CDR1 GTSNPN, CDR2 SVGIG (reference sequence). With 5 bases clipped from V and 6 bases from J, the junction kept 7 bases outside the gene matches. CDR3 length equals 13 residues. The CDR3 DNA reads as TGTGCCTGGGGGTACAGGGGCGGTCAGCCCCAGCATTTT. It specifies CAWGYRGGQPQHF.

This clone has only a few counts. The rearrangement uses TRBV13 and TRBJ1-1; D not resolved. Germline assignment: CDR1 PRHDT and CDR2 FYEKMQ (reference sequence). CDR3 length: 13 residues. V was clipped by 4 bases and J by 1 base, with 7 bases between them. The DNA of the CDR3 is TGTGCCAGCAGCTATGACAAGAACACTGAAGCTTTCTTT. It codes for CASSYDKNTEAFF.

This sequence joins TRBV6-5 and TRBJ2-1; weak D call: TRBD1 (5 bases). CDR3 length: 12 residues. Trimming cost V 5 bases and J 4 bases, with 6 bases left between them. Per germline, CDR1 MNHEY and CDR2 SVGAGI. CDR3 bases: TGTGCCAGCAGTAACAGGTACAATGAGCAGTTCTTC. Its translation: CASSNRYNEQFF.

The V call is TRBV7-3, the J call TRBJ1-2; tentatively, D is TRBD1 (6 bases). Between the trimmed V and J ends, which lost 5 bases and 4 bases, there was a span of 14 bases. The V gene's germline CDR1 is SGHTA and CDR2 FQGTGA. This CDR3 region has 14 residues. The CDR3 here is CASSPPSGAYGYTF. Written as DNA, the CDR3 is TGTGCCAGCAGCCCCCCCTCAGGGGCCTATGGCTACACCTTC. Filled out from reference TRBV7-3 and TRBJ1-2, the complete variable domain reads GAGVSQTPSNKVTEKGKYVELRCDPISGHTALYWYRQSLGQGPEFLIYFQGTGAADDSGLPNDRFFAVRPEGSVSTLKIQRTERGDSAVYLCASSPPSGAYGYTFGSGTRLTVV.

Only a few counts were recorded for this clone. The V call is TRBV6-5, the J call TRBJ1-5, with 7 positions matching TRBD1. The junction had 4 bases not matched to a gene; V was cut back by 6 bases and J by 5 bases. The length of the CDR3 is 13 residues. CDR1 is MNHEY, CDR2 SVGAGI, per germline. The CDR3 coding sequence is TGTGCCAGCAGCCCGACAGGGTATCAGCCCCAGCATTTT. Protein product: CASSPTGYQPQHF.

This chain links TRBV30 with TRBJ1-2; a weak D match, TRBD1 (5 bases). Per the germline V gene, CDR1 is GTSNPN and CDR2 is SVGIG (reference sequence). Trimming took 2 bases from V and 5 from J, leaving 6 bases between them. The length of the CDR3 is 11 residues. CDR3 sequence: CAWSKGYGYTF. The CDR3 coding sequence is TGTGCCTGGAGTAAGGGGTATGGCTACACCTTC.

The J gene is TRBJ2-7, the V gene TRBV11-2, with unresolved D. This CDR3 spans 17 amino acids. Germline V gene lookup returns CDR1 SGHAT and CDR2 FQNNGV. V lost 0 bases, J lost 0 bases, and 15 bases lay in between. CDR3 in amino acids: CASSLDFPTASSYEQYF. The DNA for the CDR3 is TGTGCCAGCAGCTTAGATTTCCCGACTGCTAGCTCCTACGAGCAGTACTTC.

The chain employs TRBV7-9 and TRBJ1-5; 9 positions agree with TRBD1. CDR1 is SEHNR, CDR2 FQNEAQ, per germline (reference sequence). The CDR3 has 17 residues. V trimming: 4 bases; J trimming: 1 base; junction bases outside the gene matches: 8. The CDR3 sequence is CASSSNRGRRSNQPQHF. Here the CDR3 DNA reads TGTGCCAGCAGCTCGAACAGGGGGCGAAGGAGCAATCAGCCCCAGCATTTT.

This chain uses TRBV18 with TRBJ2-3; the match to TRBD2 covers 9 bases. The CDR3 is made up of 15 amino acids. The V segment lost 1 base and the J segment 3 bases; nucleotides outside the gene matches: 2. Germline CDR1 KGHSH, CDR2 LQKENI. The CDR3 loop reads CASSPLLAGTDTQYF. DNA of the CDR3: TGTGCCAGCTCACCACTGCTAGCGGGAACAGATACGCAGTATTTT.

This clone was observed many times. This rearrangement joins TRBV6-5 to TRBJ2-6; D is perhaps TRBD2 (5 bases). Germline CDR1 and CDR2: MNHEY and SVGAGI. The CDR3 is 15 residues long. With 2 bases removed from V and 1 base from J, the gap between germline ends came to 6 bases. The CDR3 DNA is TGTGCCAGCAGTTACCAGCGGTCTGGGGCCAACGTCCTGACTTTC. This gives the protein CASSYQRSGANVLTF.

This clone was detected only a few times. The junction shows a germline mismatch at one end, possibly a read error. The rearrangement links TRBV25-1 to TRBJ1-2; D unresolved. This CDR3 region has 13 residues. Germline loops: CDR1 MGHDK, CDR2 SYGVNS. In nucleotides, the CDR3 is TGTGCCAGCAGTGAATATCGGGGAGGAGGGTTCCACTTC. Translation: CASSEYRGGGFHF.

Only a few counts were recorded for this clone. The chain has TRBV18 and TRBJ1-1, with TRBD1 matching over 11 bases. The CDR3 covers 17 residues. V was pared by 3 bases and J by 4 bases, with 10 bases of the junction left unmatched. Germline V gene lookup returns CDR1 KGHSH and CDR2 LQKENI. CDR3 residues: CASSPLTGTGGITEAFF. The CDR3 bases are TGTGCCAGCTCACCGCTTACCGGGACAGGGGGGATCACTGAAGCTTTCTTT.

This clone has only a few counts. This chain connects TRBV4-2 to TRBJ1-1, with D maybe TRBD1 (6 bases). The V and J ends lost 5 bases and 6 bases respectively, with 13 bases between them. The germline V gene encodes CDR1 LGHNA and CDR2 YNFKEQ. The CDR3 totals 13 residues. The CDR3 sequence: CASSLDSTAEAFF. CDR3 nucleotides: TGTGCCAGCAGCTTGGACAGTACCGCTGAAGCTTTCTTT.

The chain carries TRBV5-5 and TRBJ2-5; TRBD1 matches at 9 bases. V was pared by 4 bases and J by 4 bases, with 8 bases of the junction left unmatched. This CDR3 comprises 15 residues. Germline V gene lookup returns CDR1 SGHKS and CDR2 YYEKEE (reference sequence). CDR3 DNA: TGTGCCAGCAGCCCCGGGACAGGGCAAGGAGAGACCCAGTACTTC. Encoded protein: CASSPGTGQGETQYF. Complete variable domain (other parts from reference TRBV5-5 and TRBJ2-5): DAGVTQSPTHLIKTRGQQVTLRCSPISGHKSVSWYQQVLGQGPQFIFQYYEKEERGRGNFPDRFSARQFPNYSSELNVNALLLGDSALYLCASSPGTGQGETQYFGPGTRLLVL.

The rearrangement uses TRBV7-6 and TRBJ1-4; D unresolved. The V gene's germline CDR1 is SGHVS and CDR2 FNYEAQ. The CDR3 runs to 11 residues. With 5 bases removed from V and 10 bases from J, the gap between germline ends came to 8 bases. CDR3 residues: CASSEEGKLFF. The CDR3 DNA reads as TGTGCCAGCAGCGAGGAGGGAAAACTGTTTTTT.

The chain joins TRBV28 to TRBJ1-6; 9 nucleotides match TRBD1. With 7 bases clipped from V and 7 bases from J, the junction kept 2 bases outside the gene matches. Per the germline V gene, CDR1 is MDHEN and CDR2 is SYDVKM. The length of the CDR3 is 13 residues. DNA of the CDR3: TGTGCCAGCAAGGACAGGGGAAATTCACCCCTCCACTTT. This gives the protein CASKDRGNSPLHF.

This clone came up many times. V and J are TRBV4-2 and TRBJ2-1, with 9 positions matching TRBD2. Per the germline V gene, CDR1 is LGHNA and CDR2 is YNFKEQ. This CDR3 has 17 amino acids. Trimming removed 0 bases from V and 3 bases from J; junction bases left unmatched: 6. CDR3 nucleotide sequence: TGTGCCAGCAGCCAAGATGCTGCGGGAGGGTACTACAATGAGCAGTTCTTC. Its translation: CASSQDAAGGYYNEQFF.

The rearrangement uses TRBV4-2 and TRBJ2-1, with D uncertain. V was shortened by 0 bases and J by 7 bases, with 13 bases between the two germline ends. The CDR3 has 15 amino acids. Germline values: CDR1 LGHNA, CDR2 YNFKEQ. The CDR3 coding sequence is TGTGCCAGCAGCCAAGATCAGGCAGGTTCGAATGAGCAGTTCTTC. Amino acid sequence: CASSQDQAGSNEQFF.

The CDR3 DNA sequence: TGTGCCTGGGGCCTCCGCTACGAGCAGTACTTC. It yields the protein CAWGLRYEQYF. This chain joins TRBV30 and TRBJ2-7; D not resolved. This CDR3 is 11 amino acids long. V shed 5 bases and J shed 3 bases, with 8 bases lying between them. Germline values: CDR1 GTSNPN, CDR2 SVGIG (reference sequence).

The CDR3 sequence is CATSKRDRRTEAFF. Written as DNA, the CDR3 is TGTGCCACCAGCAAGCGGGACAGGCGAACTGAAGCTTTCTTT. The chain has TRBV15 and TRBJ1-1; 8 bases align to TRBD1. The CDR3 contains 14 residues. Germline CDR1 and CDR2: LNHNV and YYDKDF (reference sequence). V was pared by 4 bases and J by 5 bases, with 6 bases of the junction left unmatched.

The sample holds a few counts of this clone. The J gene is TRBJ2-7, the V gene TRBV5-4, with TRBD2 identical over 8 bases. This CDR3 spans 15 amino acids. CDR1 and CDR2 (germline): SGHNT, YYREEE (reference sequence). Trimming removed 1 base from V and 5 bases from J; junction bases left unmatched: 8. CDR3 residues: CASSLPETSVHEQYF. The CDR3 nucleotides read TGTGCCAGCAGCTTGCCCGAGACTAGCGTGCACGAGCAGTACTTC.

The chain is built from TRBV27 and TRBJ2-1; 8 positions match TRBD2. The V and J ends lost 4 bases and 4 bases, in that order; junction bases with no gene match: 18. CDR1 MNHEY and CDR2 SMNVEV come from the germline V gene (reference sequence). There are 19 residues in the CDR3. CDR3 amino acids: CASSSGGFNGTRKYNEQFF. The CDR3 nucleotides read TGTGCCAGCAGTTCGGGGGGGTTTAACGGGACCCGAAAATACAATGAGCAGTTCTTC.

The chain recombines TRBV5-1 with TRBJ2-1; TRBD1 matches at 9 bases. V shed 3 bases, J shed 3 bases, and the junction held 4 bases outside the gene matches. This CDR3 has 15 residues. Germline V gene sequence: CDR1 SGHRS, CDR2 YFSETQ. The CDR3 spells CASSSTGGDYNEQFF. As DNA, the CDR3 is TGCGCCAGCAGCTCCACAGGGGGCGACTACAATGAGCAGTTCTTC. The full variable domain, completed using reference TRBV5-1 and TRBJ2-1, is KAGVTQTPRYLIKTRGQQVTLSCSPISGHRSVSWYQQTPGQGLQFLFEYFSETQRNKGNFPGRFSGRQFSNSRSEMNVSTLELGDSALYLCASSSTGGDYNEQFFGPGTRLTVL.

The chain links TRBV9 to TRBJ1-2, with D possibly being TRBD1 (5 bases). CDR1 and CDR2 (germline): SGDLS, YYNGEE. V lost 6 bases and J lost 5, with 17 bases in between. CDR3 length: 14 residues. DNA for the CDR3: TGTGCCAGCACCCTTGGCCAGGGACTATATGGCTACACCTTC. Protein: CASTLGQGLYGYTF.

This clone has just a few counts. DNA of the CDR3: TGTGCCAGCAGCGCGAGGGGGTCCGGGGAGCTGTTTTTT. Its translation: CASSARGSGELFF. The chain recombines TRBV9 with TRBJ2-2; TRBD1 is a possible D gene (6 bases). Germline V gene lookup returns CDR1 SGDLS and CDR2 YYNGEE. The V gene lost 3 bases and the J gene lost 6 bases, with 9 bases spanning the gap. The CDR3 covers 13 residues. Full variable domain (rest looked up from reference TRBV9 and TRBJ2-2): DSGVTQTPKHLITATGQRVTLRCSPRSGDLSVYWYQQSLDQGLQFLIQYYNGEERAKGNILERFSAQQFPDLHSELNLSSLELGDSALYFCASSARGSGELFFGEGSRLTVL.

The CDR3 coding sequence is TGCGCCAGCAGCTTATCTCCGGGGACAGATACGCAGTATTTT. This translates into CASSLSPGTDTQYF. V and J are TRBV5-1 and TRBJ2-3; D perhaps matches TRBD2 (5 bases). Germline CDR1 reads SGHRS; CDR2 reads YFSETQ. V gave up 2 bases and J gave up 3 bases, with 10 bases separating them. This CDR3 is built from 14 residues.

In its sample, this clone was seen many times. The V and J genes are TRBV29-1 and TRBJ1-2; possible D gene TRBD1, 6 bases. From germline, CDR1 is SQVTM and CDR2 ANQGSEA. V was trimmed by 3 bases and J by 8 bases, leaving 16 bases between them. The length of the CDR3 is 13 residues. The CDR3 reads CSVDLQGRYGYTF. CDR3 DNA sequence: TGCAGCGTTGATCTACAGGGTCGGTACGGCTACACCTTC.